The sequence of this T cell receptor (beta chain) was determined in a study of T cell repertoires in cytomegalovirus infection. One entry per CDR3 protein results from TCRdb running MiXCR on the reads. This table has approximately 83,000 distinct CDR3 sequences, more than 20% appearing once. A remark on this clonotype: Its matching antigen is unknown.

Study findings and constraints: Identification of carriers of CMV plus the relevant HLA was performed using cumulative public TCR beta family frequency.

The sample here was CD8+ T cells from cultured PBMCs, taken from culture after CMV antigen stimulation. This clonotype was obtained from a human donor in good health (CMV status not recorded). Some clones in this sample may be carry-over from other donors' samples.

This CDR3 reads CASSSPLGEQFF. The CDR3 region has the DNA TGTGCCAGCAGCTCCCCGTTAGGGGAGCAGTTCTTC. The V gene is TRBV11-2, the J gene TRBJ2-1, with D uncertain. With 4 bases removed from V and 10 bases from J, the gap between germline ends came to 11 bases. The CDR3 is made up of 12 amino acids. CDR1 is SGHAT and CDR2 is FQNNGV in the germline V gene.